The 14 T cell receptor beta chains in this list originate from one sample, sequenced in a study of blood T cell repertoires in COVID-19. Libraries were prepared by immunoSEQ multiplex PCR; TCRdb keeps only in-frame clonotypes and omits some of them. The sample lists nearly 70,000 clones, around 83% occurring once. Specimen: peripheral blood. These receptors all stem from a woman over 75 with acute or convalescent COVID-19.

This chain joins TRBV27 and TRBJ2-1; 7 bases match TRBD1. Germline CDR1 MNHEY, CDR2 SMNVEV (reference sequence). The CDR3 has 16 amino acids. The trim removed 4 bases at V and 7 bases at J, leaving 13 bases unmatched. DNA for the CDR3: TGTGCCAGCAGTTCCCCGTCCTCAGGGGGTGGAAATGAGCAGTTCTTC. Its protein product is CASSSPSSGGGNEQFF.

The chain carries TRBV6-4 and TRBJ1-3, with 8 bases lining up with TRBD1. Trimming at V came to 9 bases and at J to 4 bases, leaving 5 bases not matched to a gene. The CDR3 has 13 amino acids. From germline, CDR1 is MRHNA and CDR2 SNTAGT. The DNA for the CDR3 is TGTGCCAGTGCACAGGGGGAAGGAAACACCATATATTTT. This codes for CASAQGEGNTIYF.

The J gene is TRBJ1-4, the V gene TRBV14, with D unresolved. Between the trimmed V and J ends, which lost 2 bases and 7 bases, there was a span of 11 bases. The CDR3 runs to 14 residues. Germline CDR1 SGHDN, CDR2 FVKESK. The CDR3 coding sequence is TGTGCCAGCAGCCAACTCCGGGCGGGTGAAAAACTGTTTTTT. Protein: CASSQLRAGEKLFF.

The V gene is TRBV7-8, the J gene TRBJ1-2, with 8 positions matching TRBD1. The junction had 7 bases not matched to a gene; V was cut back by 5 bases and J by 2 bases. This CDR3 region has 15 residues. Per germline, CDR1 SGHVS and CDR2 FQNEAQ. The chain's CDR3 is CASSTGQGGNYGYTF. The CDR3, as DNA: TGTGCCAGCAGCACCGGACAGGGAGGGAACTATGGCTACACCTTC.

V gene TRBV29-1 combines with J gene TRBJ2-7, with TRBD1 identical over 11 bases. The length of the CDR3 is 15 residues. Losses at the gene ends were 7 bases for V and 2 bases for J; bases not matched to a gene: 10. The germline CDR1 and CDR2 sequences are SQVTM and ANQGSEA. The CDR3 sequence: CSAGDRGSPTYEQYF. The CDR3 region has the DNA TGCAGCGCTGGGGACAGGGGGTCACCAACCTACGAGCAGTACTTC.

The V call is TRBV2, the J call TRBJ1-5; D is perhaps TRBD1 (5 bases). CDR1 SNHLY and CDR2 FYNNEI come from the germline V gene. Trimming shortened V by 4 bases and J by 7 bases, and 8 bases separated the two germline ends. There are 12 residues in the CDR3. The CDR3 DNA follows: TGTGCCAGCAGTGCACAGGAACAGCCCCAGCATTTT. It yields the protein CASSAQEQPQHF.

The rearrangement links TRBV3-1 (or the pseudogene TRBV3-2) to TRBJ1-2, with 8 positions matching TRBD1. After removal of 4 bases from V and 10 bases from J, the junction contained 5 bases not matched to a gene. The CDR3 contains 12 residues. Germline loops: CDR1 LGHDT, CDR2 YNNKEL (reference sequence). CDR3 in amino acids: CASSLRQGTYTF. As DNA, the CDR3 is TGTGCCAGCAGCCTCCGACAGGGGACCTACACCTTC.

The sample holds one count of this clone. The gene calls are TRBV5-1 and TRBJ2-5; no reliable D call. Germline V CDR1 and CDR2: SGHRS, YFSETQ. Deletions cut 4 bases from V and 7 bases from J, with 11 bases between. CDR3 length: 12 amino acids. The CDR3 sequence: CASSLLSGTQYF. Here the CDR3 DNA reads TGCGCCAGCAGCCTGCTAAGTGGGACCCAGTACTTC.

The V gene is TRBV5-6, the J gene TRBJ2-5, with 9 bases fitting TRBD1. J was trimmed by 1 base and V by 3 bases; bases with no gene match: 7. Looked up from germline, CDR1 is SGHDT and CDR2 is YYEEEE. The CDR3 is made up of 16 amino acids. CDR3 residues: CASSSVGQGRQETQYF. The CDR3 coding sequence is TGTGCCAGCAGCTCGGTTGGACAGGGGCGCCAAGAGACCCAGTACTTC.

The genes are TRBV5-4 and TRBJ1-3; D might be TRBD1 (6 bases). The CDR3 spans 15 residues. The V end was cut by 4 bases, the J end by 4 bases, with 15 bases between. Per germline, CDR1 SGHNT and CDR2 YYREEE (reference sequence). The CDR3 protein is CASSDPGTTGNTIYF. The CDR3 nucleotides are TGTGCCAGCAGCGATCCCGGGACAACGGGAAACACCATATATTTT.

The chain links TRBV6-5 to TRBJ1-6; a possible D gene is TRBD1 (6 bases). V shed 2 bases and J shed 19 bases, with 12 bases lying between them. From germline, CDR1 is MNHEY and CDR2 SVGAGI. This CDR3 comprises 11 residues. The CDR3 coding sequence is TGTGCCAGCAGTTACCAGGGGCGGGCGCACTTT. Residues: CASSYQGRAHF.

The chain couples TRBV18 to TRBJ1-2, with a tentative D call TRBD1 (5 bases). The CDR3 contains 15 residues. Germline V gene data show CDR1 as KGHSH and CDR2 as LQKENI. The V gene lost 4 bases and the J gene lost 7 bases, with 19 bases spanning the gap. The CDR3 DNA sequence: TGTGCCAGCTCACAACAAGGACGCAGGGAAGGTGGCTACACCTTC. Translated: CASSQQGRREGGYTF.

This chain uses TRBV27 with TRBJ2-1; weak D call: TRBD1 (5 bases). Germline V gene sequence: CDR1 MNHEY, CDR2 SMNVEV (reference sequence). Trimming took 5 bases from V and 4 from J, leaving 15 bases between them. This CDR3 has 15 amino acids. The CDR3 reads CASSRWTPPYNEQFF. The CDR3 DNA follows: TGTGCCAGCAGTCGCTGGACACCACCTTACAATGAGCAGTTCTTC.

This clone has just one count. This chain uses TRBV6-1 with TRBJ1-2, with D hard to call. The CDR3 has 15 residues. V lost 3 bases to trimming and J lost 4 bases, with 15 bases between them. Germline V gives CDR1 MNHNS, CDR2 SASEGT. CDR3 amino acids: CASSELASEGYGYTF. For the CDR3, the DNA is TGTGCCAGCAGTGAGTTAGCTTCGGAGGGCTATGGCTACACCTTC.